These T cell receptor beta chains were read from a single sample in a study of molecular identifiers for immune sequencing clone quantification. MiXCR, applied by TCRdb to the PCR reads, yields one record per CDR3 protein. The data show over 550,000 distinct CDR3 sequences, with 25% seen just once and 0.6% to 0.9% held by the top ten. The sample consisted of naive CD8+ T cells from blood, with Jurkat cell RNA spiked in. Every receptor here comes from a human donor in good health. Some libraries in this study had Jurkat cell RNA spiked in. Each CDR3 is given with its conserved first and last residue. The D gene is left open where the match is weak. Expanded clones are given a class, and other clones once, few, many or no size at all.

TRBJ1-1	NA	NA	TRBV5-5	TGTGCCAGCAGCTGGGGAGACATGAACACTGAAGCTTTCTTT	CASSWGDMNTEAFF
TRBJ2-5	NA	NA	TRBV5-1	TGCGCCAGCAGCGATCTGGGACAGACCCCAGGCGGGATCCAGTACTTC	CASSDLGQTPGGIQYF
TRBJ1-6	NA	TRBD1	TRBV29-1	TGCAGCGTTGAGGGGGACAGGGGCCTCCACTTT	CSVEGDRGLHF
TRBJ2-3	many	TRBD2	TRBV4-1	TGCGCCAGCAACCGCCTTAGAGGGACTAGCAATGGTACGCAGTATTTT	CASNRLRGTSNGTQYF
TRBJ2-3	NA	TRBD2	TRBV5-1	TGCGCCAGCAGCTCGTTACTAGCGGGGGGGCCCCCAGATACGCAGTATTTT	CASSSLLAGGPPDTQYF
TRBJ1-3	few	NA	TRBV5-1	TGCGCCAGCGGAGACGGACCCGAAGGAAACACCATATATTTT	CASGDGPEGNTIYF
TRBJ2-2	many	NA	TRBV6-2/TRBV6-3	TGTGCCAGCAGTTATAGAGCGAACACCGGGGAGCTGTTTTTT	CASSYRANTGELFF
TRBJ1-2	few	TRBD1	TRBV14	TGTGCCAGCAGCCCGACAGGGTTTTACGGCTACACCTTC	CASSPTGFYGYTF
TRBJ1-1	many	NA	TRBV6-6	TGTGCCAGCAGTTACTTTACAGTTAACACTGAAGCTTTCTTT	CASSYFTVNTEAFF
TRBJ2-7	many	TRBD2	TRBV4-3	TGCGCCAGCAGCCAAGAAGTTGGCAGGGCCGGACTAGGGGAGCAGTACTTC	CASSQEVGRAGLGEQYF
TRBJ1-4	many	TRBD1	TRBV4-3	TGCGCCAGCAGCCAAGATCGGATCGGACAGGGCGAAAAACTGTTTTTT	CASSQDRIGQGEKLFF
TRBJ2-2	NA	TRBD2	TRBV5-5	TGTGCCAGCAGCTTGGTTCTAGCGGGGGCCTTCCGGGAGCTGTTTTTT	CASSLVLAGAFRELFF
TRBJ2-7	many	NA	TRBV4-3	TGCGCCAGCGCGCCGGGACATACCTACGAGCAGTACTTC	CASAPGHTYEQYF
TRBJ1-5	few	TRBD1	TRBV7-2	TGTGCCAGCAGCTTAGGCAGGGGGCCTAACGGTAATCAGCCCCAGCATTTT	CASSLGRGPNGNQPQHF
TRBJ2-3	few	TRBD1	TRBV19	TGTGCCAGTAGCGACAGGGCCCGAGATACGCAGTATTTT	CASSDRARDTQYF
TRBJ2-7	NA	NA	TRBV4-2	TGTGCCAGCAGCCAAAAGACGACGCCACCCTCCTACGAGCAGTACTTC	CASSQKTTPPSYEQYF
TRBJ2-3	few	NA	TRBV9	TGTGCCAGCAGCGTAGCTGGACGTGATAACACAGATACGCAGTATTTT	CASSVAGRDNTDTQYF
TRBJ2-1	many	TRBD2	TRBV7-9	TGTGCCAGCAGCGGCGGGACTAGCGGACTAAATGAGCAGTTCTTC	CASSGGTSGLNEQFF
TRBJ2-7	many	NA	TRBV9	TGTGCCAGCAGCGTAGAGGGGACCCCCTACGAGCAGTACTTC	CASSVEGTPYEQYF
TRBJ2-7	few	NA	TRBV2	TGTGCCAGCAGGGGAGAGGACTACGAGCAGTACTTC	CASRGEDYEQYF
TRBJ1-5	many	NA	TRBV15	TGTGCCACCAGATCTGGGTCCAGCAATCAGCCCCAGCATTTT	CATRSGSSNQPQHF
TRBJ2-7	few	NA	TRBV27	TGTGCCAGCAGTCCGACCACAATTATACAGGGAAGATCCTACGAGCAGTACTTC	CASSPTTIIQGRSYEQYF
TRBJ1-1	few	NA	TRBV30	TGTGCCTGGAGTGTACGGTTAGGAGGGGTGGGCACTGAAGCTTTCTTT	CAWSVRLGGVGTEAFF
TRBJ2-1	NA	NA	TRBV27	TGTGCCAGCAGTCCCGGCGCCTACAATGAGCAGTTCTTC	CASSPGAYNEQFF
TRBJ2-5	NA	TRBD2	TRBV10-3	TGTGCCATCAGTGAGTCACTAGCGGGGCTGGAGACCCAGTACTTC	CAISESLAGLETQYF
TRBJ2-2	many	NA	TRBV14	TGTGCCAGCAGCCAGATACCTGGGGCCTTGTACACCGGGGAGCTGTTTTTT	CASSQIPGALYTGELFF
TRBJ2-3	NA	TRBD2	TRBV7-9	TGTGCCAGCAGCTCCCTGCCTAGCGGGAGCACAGATACGCAGTATTTT	CASSSLPSGSTDTQYF
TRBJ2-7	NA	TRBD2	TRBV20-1	TGCAGTGTGGCCTTTCCCGGGACTAGCGGGCACTACGAGCAGTACTTC	CSVAFPGTSGHYEQYF
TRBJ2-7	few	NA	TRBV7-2	TGTGCCAGCAGCTACCGCCCCCGAGGGGGATACGAGCAGTACTTC	CASSYRPRGGYEQYF
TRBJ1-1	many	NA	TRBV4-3	TGCGCCAGCAGCCAAGAACAAGGGAGGTGGGCTCTGGCTGCTGAAGCTTTCTTT	CASSQEQGRWALAAEAFF
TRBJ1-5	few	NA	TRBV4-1	TGCGCCAGCGGCCAAGTCGACAGTTCAAAGCCCCAGCATTTT	CASGQVDSSKPQHF
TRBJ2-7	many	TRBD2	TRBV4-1	TGCGCCAGCATACCGGGACTAGCCCACGAGCAGTACTTC	CASIPGLAHEQYF
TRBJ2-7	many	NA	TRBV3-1	TGTGCCAGCAGCCAAGTAGTCGAAGAGCAGTACTTC	CASSQVVEEQYF
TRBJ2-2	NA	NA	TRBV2	TGTGCCAGCAGGCCGGGGTCGAACACCGGGGAGCTGTTTTTT	CASRPGSNTGELFF
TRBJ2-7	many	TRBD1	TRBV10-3	TGTGCCATCAGTGAGCCGGACAGGGGCGACGAGCAGTACTTC	CAISEPDRGDEQYF
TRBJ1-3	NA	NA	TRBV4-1	TGCGCCAGCAGCCAAGATGTAGGGAGGGTAAACACCATATATTTT	CASSQDVGRVNTIYF
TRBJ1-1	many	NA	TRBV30	TGTGCCTGGAGTGTCGTGCCGAACACTGAAGCTTTCTTT	CAWSVVPNTEAFF
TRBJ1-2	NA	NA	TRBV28	TGTGCCAGCAGTTTCGGTTACACAAACTATGGCTACACCTTC	CASSFGYTNYGYTF
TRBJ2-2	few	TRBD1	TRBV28	TGTGCCAGCAGTTCAGCTAGGACAGGGGGGGACACCGGGGAGCTGTTTTTT	CASSSARTGGDTGELFF
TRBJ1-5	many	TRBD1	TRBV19	TGTGCCACCCAGACAGGGGTGCAGCCCCAGCATTTT	CATQTGVQPQHF
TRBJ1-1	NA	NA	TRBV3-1	TGTACCAGCAGCCAAGACTGGATGAACACTGAAGCTTTCTTT	CTSSQDWMNTEAFF
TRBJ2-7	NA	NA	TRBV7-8	TGTGCCAGCAGCCCTTCCGGTGGGTACGGGCAGTACTTC	CASSPSGGYGQYF
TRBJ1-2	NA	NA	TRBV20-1	TGCAGTGCTAGAGGAGTCGGCTACACCTTC	CSARGVGYTF
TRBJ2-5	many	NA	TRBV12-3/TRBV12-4	TGTGCCAGCAGCCCCCGGGACACTGAGACCCAGTACTTC	CASSPRDTETQYF
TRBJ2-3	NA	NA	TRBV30	TGTGCCTGGATGCCCCTATTTAGGGGCCCGAGCACAGATACGCAGTATTTT	CAWMPLFRGPSTDTQYF
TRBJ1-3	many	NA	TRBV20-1	TGCAGTGCTAGACCCGTCACTGGAAACACCATATATTTT	CSARPVTGNTIYF
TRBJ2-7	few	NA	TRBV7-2	TGTGCCAGCAGCTTAGTAAAGGGGGAGCAGGGAGCCTACGAGCAGTACTTC	CASSLVKGEQGAYEQYF
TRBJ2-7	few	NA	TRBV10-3	TGTGCCATCAGCGAAAACTACGAGCAGTACTTC	CAISENYEQYF
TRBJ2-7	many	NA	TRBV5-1	TGTGCCAGTAGTTTCCGGGACGGTCACTACGAGCAGTACTTC	CASSFRDGHYEQYF
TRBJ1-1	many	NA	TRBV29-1	TGCAGCGTTCACTGGAACACTGAAGCTTTCTTT	CSVHWNTEAFF
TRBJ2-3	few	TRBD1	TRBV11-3	TGTGCCAGCAGCCCGGACAGGGGAATCCCGGATACGCAGTATTTT	CASSPDRGIPDTQYF
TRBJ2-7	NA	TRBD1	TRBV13	TGTGCCAGCAGCGGGGGACAGGCGATGTGGGAGCAGTACTTC	CASSGGQAMWEQYF
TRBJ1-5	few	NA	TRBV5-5	TGTGCCAGCAGCTTGGATGACAGCTGGCAGCCCCAGCATTTT	CASSLDDSWQPQHF
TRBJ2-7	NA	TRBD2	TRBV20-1	TGCAGCCAAGGACTAGCGGGAAGTTACGAGCAGTACTTC	CSQGLAGSYEQYF
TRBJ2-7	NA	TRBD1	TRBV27	TGTGCCAGCAGCGACAGGGGGCTTACCTACGAGCAGTACTTC	CASSDRGLTYEQYF
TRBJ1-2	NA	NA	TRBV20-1	TGCGGTGCTAGAGCTATCAAGGATGGCTACACCTTC	CGARAIKDGYTF
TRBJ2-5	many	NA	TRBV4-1	TGCGCCAGCAGCCAAGACAGCCAAGAGACCCAGTACTTC	CASSQDSQETQYF
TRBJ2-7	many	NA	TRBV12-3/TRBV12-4	TGTGCCAGCAGCGGACAGCCCGGACCTTGGTACGAGCAGTACTTC	CASSGQPGPWYEQYF
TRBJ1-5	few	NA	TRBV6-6	TGTGCCAGCAGTTCCAGTTATAGCAATCAGCCCCAGCATTTT	CASSSSYSNQPQHF